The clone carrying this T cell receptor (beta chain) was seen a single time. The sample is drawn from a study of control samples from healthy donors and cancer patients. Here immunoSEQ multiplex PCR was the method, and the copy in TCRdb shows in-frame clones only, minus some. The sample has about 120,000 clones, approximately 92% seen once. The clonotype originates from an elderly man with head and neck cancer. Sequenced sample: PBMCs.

CDR3 sequence reads: CASSSRRSLWNSYTF. The CDR3 DNA sequence: TGTGCCAGCAGCTCCCGACGGAGCCTGTGGAACAGCTACACCTTC. The chain links TRBV27 to TRBJ1-2, with D uncertain. The CDR3 totals 15 residues. V lost 6 bases and J lost 9, with 23 bases in between. CDR1 is MNHEY, CDR2 SMNVEV, per germline (reference sequence).